These 20 T cell receptor beta chains share one sample of origin, sequenced in a study of blood T cell repertoires in COVID-19. Libraries were prepared by immunoSEQ multiplex PCR; TCRdb keeps only in-frame clonotypes and omits some of them. The top ten clones hold roughly 0.8% of a sample with 250,000 to 350,000 clones, around 88% of them seen once. Sequencing was carried out using peripheral blood. All receptors come from a young man with acute or convalescent COVID-19.

The genes are TRBV3-1 (or the pseudogene TRBV3-2) and TRBJ2-3, with TRBD2 identical over 9 bases. Unmatched junction bases numbered 2, after V lost 0 bases and J lost 1 base. Germline assignment: CDR1 LGHDT and CDR2 YNNKEL (reference sequence). This CDR3 has 16 amino acids. The CDR3 DNA follows: TGTGCCAGCAGCCAAGAGGCTAGCGGGGGCACAGATACGCAGTATTTT. Amino acid sequence: CASSQEASGGTDTQYF.

The chain employs TRBV29-1 and TRBJ2-3, with TRBD2 identical over 7 bases. With V trimmed by 7 bases and J by 0 bases, 1 base remained unmatched. The CDR3 is made up of 12 amino acids. The germline V gene has CDR1 SQVTM and CDR2 ANQGSEA. This chain's CDR3 is CSGGRSTDTQYF. CDR3 nucleotide sequence: TGCAGCGGCGGGAGAAGCACAGATACGCAGTATTTT.

This chain connects TRBV29-1 to TRBJ1-3; D gene ambiguous. CDR1 is SQVTM, CDR2 ANQGSEA, per germline. The CDR3 is 13 residues long. V lost 5 bases and J 0 bases, leaving 8 bases between the germline ends. Written as DNA, the CDR3 is TGCAGCGTTCAGCGAGGCTCTGGAAACACCATATATTTT. It translates to CSVQRGSGNTIYF.

The chain carries TRBV9 and TRBJ2-5; D is uncertain. This CDR3 comprises 11 residues. V gave up 3 bases and J gave up 4 bases, with 4 bases separating them. Germline V gene data show CDR1 as SGDLS and CDR2 as YYNGEE. The CDR3 DNA sequence: TGTGCCAGCAGCGACACAGAGACCCAGTACTTC. Protein: CASSDTETQYF.

For this clone: The same CDR3 also results from other DNA sequences found in this sample. V gene TRBV6-5 combines with J gene TRBJ2-1, with 7 nucleotides matching TRBD1. The CDR3 loop spans 15 amino acids. Germline lookup yields CDR1 MNHEY and CDR2 SVGAGI. The ends lost 2 bases at V and 0 bases at J; junction bases unmatched: 1. CDR3 protein: CASSYRDSSYNEQFF. CDR3 DNA: TGTGCCAGCAGTTACAGGGACAGCTCCTACAATGAGCAGTTCTTC.

This chain uses TRBV28 with TRBJ2-4, with D hard to call. Germline lookup yields CDR1 MDHEN and CDR2 SYDVKM. The CDR3 sequence is 16 residues long. Trimming took 2 bases from V and 0 from J, leaving 11 bases between them. The CDR3 loop is CASSLQAPLAKNIQYF. DNA for the CDR3: TGTGCCAGCAGTTTACAAGCGCCACTAGCCAAAAACATTCAGTACTTC.

DNA for the CDR3: TGTGCCAGCAGGTTAGCGGAGAGCTCCTACAATGAGCAGTTCTTC. Its translation is CASRLAESSYNEQFF. The V gene is TRBV6-5, the J gene TRBJ2-1; weak D call: TRBD2 (6 bases). Trimming cost V 6 bases and J 0 bases, with 12 bases left between them. CDR1 and CDR2 from the germline V gene are MNHEY and SVGAGI. This CDR3 comprises 15 residues.

CDR3 amino acids: CASSQTARNSPLHF. CDR3 nucleotide sequence: TGCGCCAGCAGTCAGACAGCGAGGAACTCACCCCTCCACTTT. The gene calls are TRBV4-1 and TRBJ1-6; weak D call: TRBD1 (5 bases). V lost 6 bases, J lost 10 bases, and 16 bases lay in between. This CDR3 has 14 residues. In germline, CDR1 is MGHRA, CDR2 YSYEKL.

The chain has TRBV12-3 or TRBV12-4 and TRBJ1-2, with D unclear. Trimming pared 11 bases from V and 8 bases from J, leaving 15 bases between. The CDR3 sequence is 11 residues long. The CDR3 loop reads CAGFDAGGYTF. Here the CDR3 DNA reads TGTGCCGGGTTCGATGCGGGCGGCTACACCTTC.

The J gene is TRBJ2-7, the V gene TRBV4-2; D is perhaps TRBD2 (7 bases). The V end lost 1 base, the J end lost 6 bases, and 22 bases lay between the germline ends. The CDR3 has 17 residues. In germline, CDR1 is LGHNA, CDR2 YNFKEQ. CDR3 loop: CASSQVAAGAPPSEQYF. Written as DNA, the CDR3 is TGTGCCAGCAGCCAAGTCGCTGCGGGGGCCCCGCCCTCCGAGCAGTACTTC.

The DNA for the CDR3 is TGTGCCAGCAGCCAAGCAGGTCGGAACACTGAAGCTTTCTTT. Its translation: CASSQAGRNTEAFF. The V and J genes are TRBV3-1 (or the pseudogene TRBV3-2) and TRBJ1-1, with D unclear. The V gene's germline CDR1 is LGHDT and CDR2 YNNKEL (reference sequence). Trimming cost V 1 base and J 1 base, with 7 bases left between them. This CDR3 comprises 14 residues.

This chain joins TRBV2 and TRBJ2-2; 12 bases align to TRBD2. The CDR3 extends over 16 amino acids. Germline trimming cut 7 bases from V and 2 bases from J; bases unmatched to any gene: 5. The V gene's germline CDR1 is SNHLY and CDR2 FYNNEI. This chain's CDR3 is CASKRTSGTNTGELFF. CDR3 sequence (DNA): TGTGCCAGCAAAAGGACTAGCGGGACAAACACCGGGGAGCTGTTTTTT.

V is TRBV12-3 or TRBV12-4 and J is TRBJ1-2; tentatively, D is TRBD1 (5 bases). The CDR3 has 13 residues. V was clipped by 9 bases and J by 6 bases, with 17 bases between them. The CDR3 reads CASTKGQAHGYTF. The CDR3 DNA reads as TGTGCCAGTACCAAGGGGCAGGCCCATGGCTACACCTTC.

To note about this clone: At one end, the junction sequence differs from germline, possibly due to a read error. The chain is built from TRBV7-7 and TRBJ2-5; D ambiguous. The CDR3 has 15 amino acids. The V gene's germline CDR1 is SSHAT and CDR2 FNYEAQ (reference sequence). CDR3 bases: TGTGCTAGCAGCTCTGACATAAGTCCCGTCCTCGGCCAGTACTTC. Residues: CASSSDISPVLGQYF.

The genes are TRBV30 and TRBJ2-7; 8 bases are shared with TRBD2. This CDR3 is 13 amino acids long. With V trimmed by 3 bases and J by 4 bases, 5 bases remained unmatched. Per germline, CDR1 GTSNPN and CDR2 SVGIG (reference sequence). The CDR3 spells CAWRRGGNYEQYF. CDR3 DNA sequence: TGTGCCTGGAGACGGGGGGGCAATTACGAGCAGTACTTC.

The chain is built from TRBV15 and TRBJ2-3, with 10 positions matching TRBD2. The ends lost 1 base at V and 2 bases at J; junction bases unmatched: 6. There are 17 residues in the CDR3. CDR1 LNHNV and CDR2 YYDKDF come from the germline V gene (reference sequence). DNA for the CDR3: TGTGCCACCAGCAGAGGGTTAGGACTAGCGGACACAGATACGCAGTATTTT. This sequence encodes CATSRGLGLADTDTQYF.

The sample holds one count of this clone. J is TRBJ1-5 and V is TRBV28, with a weak D call TRBD1 (5 bases). The CDR3 spans 14 residues. V lost 5 bases and J lost 4, with 12 bases in between. CDR1 and CDR2 from the germline V gene are MDHEN and SYDVKM. The CDR3 sequence: CASSQGHPNQPQHF. Written as DNA, the CDR3 is TGTGCCAGCAGTCAAGGACACCCGAATCAGCCCCAGCATTTT.

The J gene is TRBJ1-4, the V gene TRBV6-6; D may be TRBD1 (6 bases). V shed 10 bases and J shed 8 bases, with 11 bases lying between them. The CDR3 runs 11 residues. The germline V gene encodes CDR1 MNHNY and CDR2 SVGAGI (reference sequence). The CDR3 sequence: CATRGQEKLFF. The CDR3, as DNA: TGTGCCACCAGAGGACAGGAAAAACTGTTTTTT.

This clone was observed a few times. The chain is built from TRBV19 and TRBJ1-6; possible D gene TRBD1, 5 bases. Trimming pared 5 bases from V and 5 bases from J, leaving 10 bases between. Germline lookup yields CDR1 LNHDA and CDR2 SQIVND (reference sequence). The CDR3 contains 14 residues. The CDR3 loop reads CASSWQGDNSPLHF. As DNA, the CDR3 is TGTGCCAGTAGTTGGCAAGGGGATAATTCACCCCTCCACTTT.

The J gene is TRBJ1-4, the V gene TRBV2, with 7 bases fitting TRBD1. Germline lookup yields CDR1 SNHLY and CDR2 FYNNEI. The CDR3 is 15 amino acids. The V segment lost 6 bases and the J segment 4 bases; nucleotides outside the gene matches: 8. Written as DNA, the CDR3 is TGTGCCAGCAGCGGGAACCCAGGGGGTAATGAAAAACTGTTTTTT. Translation: CASSGNPGGNEKLFF.